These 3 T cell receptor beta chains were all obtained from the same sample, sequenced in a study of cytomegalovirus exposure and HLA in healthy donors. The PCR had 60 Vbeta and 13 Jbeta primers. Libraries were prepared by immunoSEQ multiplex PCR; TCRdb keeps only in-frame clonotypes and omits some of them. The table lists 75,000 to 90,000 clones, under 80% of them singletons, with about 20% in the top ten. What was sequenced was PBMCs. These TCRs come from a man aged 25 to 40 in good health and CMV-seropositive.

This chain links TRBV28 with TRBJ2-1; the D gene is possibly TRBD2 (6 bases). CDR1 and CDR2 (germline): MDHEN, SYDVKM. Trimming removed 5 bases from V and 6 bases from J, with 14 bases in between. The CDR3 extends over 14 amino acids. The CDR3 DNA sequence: TGTGCCAGCAGTGTCGCGGGACCATTCAATGAGCAGTTCTTC. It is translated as CASSVAGPFNEQFF.

In nucleotides, the CDR3 is TGTGCCAGCAGCGTAAAGGGTGCGGGGTTGGGCACAGATACGCAGTATTTT. This translates into CASSVKGAGLGTDTQYF. V gene TRBV9 combines with J gene TRBJ2-3; D perhaps matches TRBD2 (6 bases). The V gene lost 1 base and the J gene lost 1 base, with 16 bases spanning the gap. Germline V gene sequence: CDR1 SGDLS, CDR2 YYNGEE. The CDR3 is made up of 17 amino acids.

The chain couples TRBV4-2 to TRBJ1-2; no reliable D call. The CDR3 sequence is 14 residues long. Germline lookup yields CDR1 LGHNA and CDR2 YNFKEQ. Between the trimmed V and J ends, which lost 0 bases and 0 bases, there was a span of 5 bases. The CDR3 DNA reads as TGTGCCAGCAGCCAAGAAAACTCTAACTATGGCTACACCTTC. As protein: CASSQENSNYGYTF.